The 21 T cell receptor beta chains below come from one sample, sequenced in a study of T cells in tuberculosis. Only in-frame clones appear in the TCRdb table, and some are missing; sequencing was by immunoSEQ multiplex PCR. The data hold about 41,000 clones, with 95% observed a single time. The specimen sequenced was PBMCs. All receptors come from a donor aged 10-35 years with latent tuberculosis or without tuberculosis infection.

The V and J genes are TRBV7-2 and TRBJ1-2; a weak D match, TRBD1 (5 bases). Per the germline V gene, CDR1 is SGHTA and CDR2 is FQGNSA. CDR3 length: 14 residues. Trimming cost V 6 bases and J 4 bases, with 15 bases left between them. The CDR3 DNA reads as TGTGCCAGCAGACAGGACCGGGCCGTCTATGGCTACACCTTC. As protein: CASRQDRAVYGYTF.

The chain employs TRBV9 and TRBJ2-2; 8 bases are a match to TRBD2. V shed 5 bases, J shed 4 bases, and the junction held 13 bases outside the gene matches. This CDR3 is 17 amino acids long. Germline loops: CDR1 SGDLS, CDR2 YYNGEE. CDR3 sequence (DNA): TGTGCCAGCAGGGAACCGACTAGCGAGGGTGGCACCGGGGAGCTGTTTTTT. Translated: CASREPTSEGGTGELFF.

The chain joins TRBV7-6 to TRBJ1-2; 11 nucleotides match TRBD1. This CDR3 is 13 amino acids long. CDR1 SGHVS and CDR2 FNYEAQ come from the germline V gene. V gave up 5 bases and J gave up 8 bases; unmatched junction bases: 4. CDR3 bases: TGTGCCAGCAGCATGGGACAGGGGGTGGGCTACACCTTC. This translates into CASSMGQGVGYTF.

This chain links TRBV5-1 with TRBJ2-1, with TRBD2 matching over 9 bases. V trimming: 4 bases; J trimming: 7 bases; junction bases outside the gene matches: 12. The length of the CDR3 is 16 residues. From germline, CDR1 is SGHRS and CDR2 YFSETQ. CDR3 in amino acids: CASSPPISGGSNEQFF. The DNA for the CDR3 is TGCGCCAGCAGCCCTCCAATAAGCGGGGGGAGTAATGAGCAGTTCTTC.

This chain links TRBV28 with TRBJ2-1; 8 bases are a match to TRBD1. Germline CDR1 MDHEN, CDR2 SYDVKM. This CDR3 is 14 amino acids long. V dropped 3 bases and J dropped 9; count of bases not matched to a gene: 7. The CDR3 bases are TGTGCCAGCAGTTTCCCGGACAGGGCGGGTGAGCAGTTCTTC. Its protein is CASSFPDRAGEQFF.

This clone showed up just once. The CDR3 DNA follows: TGTGCCAGCAGGGTAGCGGGGGGGCGTAACGGGGAGCTGTTTTTT. Translation: CASRVAGGRNGELFF. The rearrangement links TRBV6-5 to TRBJ2-2; 11 nucleotides agree with TRBD2. With 6 bases clipped from V and 7 bases from J, the junction kept 7 bases outside the gene matches. The germline gives CDR1 MNHEY, CDR2 SVGAGI. The CDR3 is 15 amino acids.

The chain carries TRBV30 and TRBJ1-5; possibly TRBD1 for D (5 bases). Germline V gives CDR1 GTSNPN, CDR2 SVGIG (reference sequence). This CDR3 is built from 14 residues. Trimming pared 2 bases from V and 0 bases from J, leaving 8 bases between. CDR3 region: CAWSKTASNQPQHF. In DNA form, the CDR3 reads TGTGCCTGGAGTAAGACAGCTAGCAATCAGCCCCAGCATTTT. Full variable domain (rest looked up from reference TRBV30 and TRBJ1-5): SQTIHQWPATLVQPVGSPLSLECTVEGTSNPNLYWYRQAAGRGLQLLFYSVGIGQISSEVPQNLSASRPQDRQFILSSKKLLLSDSGFYLCAWSKTASNQPQHFGDGTRLSIL.

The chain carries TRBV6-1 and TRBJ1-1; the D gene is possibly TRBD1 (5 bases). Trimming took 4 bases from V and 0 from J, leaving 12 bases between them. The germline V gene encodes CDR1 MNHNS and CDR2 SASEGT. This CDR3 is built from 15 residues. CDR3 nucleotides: TGTGCCAGCAGTGGATTCGGGGGACTGAACACTGAAGCTTTCTTT. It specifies CASSGFGGLNTEAFF.

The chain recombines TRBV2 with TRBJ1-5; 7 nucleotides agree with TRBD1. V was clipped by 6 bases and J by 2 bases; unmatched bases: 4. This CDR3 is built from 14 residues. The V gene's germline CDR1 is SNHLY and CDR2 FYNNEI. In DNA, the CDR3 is TGTGCCAGCAGATACACAGGGGGCAATCAGCCCCAGCATTTT. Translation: CASRYTGGNQPQHF.

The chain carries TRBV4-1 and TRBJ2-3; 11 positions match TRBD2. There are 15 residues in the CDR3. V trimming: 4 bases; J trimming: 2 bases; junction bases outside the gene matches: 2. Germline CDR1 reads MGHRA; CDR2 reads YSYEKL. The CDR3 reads CASSPLAGVTDTQYF. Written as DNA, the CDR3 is TGCGCCAGCAGCCCACTAGCGGGGGTCACAGATACGCAGTATTTT.

The CDR3 coding sequence is TGTGCCAGCAGCTTGGAGGGGGCCAACTACAATGAGCAGTTCTTC. It codes for CASSLEGANYNEQFF. The chain employs TRBV5-5 and TRBJ2-1; 7 bases match TRBD1. Germline V gene sequence: CDR1 SGHKS, CDR2 YYEKEE (reference sequence). The CDR3 totals 15 residues. V gave up 0 bases and J gave up 3 bases; unmatched junction bases: 3.

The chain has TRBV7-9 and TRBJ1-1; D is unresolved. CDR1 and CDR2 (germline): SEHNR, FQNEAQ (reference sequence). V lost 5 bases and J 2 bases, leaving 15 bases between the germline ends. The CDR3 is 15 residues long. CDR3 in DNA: TGTGCCAGCAGCACCCTCGGCGCAGGAAACACTGAAGCTTTCTTT. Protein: CASSTLGAGNTEAFF.

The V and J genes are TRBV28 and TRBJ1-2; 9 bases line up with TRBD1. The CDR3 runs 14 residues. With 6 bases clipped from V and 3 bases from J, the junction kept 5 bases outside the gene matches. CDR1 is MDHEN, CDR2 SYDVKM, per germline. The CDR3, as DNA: TGTGCCAGCAGCGGGACAGGGAACGACTATGGCTACACCTTC. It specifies CASSGTGNDYGYTF.

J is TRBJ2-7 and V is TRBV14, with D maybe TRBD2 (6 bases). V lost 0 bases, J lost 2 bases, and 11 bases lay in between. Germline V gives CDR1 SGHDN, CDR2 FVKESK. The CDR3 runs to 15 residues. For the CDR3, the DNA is TGTGCCAGCAGCCAAGACTGGACGGGAGCCTACGAGCAGTACTTC. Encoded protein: CASSQDWTGAYEQYF.

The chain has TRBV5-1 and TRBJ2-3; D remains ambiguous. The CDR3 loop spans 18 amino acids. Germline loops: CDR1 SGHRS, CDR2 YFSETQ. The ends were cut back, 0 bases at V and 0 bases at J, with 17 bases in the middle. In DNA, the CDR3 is TGCGCCAGCAGCTTGGTTCTTCCCAGCGAAACTAGCACAGATACGCAGTATTTT. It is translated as CASSLVLPSETSTDTQYF.

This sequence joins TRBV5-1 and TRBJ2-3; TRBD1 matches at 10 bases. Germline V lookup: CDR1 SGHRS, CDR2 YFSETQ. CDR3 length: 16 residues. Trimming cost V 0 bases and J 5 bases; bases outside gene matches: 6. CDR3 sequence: CASSLERQGAGDTQYF. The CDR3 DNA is TGCGCCAGCAGCTTGGAAAGACAGGGGGCTGGAGATACGCAGTATTTT. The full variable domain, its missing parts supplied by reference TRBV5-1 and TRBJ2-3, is KAGVTQTPRYLIKTRGQQVTLSCSPISGHRSVSWYQQTPGQGLQFLFEYFSETQRNKGNFPGRFSGRQFSNSRSEMNVSTLELGDSALYLCASSLERQGAGDTQYFGPGTRLTVL.

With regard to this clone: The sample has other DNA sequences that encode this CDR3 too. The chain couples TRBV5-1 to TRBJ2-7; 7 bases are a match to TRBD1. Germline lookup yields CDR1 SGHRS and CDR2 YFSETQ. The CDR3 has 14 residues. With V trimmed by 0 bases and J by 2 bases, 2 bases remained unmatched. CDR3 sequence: CASSLVQGAYEQYF. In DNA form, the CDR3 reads TGCGCCAGCAGCTTGGTCCAGGGGGCCTACGAGCAGTACTTC.

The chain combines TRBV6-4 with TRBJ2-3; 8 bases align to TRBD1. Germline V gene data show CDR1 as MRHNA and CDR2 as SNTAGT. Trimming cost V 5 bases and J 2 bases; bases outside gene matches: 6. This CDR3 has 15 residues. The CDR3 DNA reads TGTGCCAGCAGTACCGGGACAGGAGACACAGATACGCAGTATTTT. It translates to CASSTGTGDTDTQYF.

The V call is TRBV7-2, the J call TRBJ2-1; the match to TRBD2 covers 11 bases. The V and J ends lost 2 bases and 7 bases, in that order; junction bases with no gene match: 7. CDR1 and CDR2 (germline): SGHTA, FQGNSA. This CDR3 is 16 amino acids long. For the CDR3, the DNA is TGTGCCAGCAGCTTACGCCTAGCGGGGGGAGGTAATGAGCAGTTCTTC. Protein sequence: CASSLRLAGGGNEQFF. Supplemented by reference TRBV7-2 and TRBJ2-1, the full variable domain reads GAGVSQSPSNKVTEKGKDVELRCDPISGHTALYWYRQSLGQGLEFLIYFQGNSAPDKSGLPSDRFSAERTGGSVSTLTIQRTQQEDSAVYLCASSLRLAGGGNEQFFGPGTRLTVL.

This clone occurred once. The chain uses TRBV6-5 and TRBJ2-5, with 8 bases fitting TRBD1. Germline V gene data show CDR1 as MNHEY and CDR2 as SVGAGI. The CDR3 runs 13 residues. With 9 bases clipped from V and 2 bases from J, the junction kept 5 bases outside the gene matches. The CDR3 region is CASQGAIQETQYF. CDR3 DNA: TGTGCCAGTCAGGGGGCCATACAAGAGACCCAGTACTTC.

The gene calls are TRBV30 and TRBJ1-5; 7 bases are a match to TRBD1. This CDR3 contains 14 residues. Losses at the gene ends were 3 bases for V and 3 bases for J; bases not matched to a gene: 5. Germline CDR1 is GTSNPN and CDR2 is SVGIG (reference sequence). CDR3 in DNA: TGTGCCTGGAGCTCGACAGGGCCCAATCAGCCCCAGCATTTT. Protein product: CAWSSTGPNQPQHF.